The 18 T cell receptor beta chains in this list originate from one sample, sequenced in a study of control samples from healthy donors and cancer patients. TCRdb keeps only in-frame clones here, not all; method: immunoSEQ multiplex PCR. The table has 100,000 or so clones, almost 85% seen once. Sequencing input: blood. The receptor source for this set is a woman aged 55-75 years in good health.

The chain couples TRBV18 to TRBJ2-6; D call uncertain. This CDR3 contains 17 residues. Between the trimmed V and J ends, which lost 3 bases and 2 bases, there was a span of 14 bases. The germline V gene encodes CDR1 KGHSH and CDR2 LQKENI. CDR3 nucleotides: TGTGCCAGCTCACCCGCCTCAGGTGTTACTGGGGCCAACGTCCTGACTTTC. As protein: CASSPASGVTGANVLTF. The full variable domain, with the rest looked up from reference TRBV18 and TRBJ2-6, is NAGVMQNPRHLVRRRGQEARLRCSPMKGHSHVYWYRQLPEEGLKFMVYLQKENIIDESGMPKERFSAEFPKEGPSILRIQQVVRGDSAAYFCASSPASGVTGANVLTFGAGSRLTVL.

The chain combines TRBV18 with TRBJ2-5, with 9 positions matching TRBD2. Germline CDR1 reads KGHSH; CDR2 reads LQKENI. Losses at the gene ends were 2 bases for V and 2 bases for J; bases not matched to a gene: 3. This CDR3 has 15 residues. The CDR3 DNA follows: TGTGCCAGCTCACCAAGACTAGCGGATCAAGAGACCCAGTACTTC. It translates to CASSPRLADQETQYF. Based on the CDR3 plus reference TRBV18 and TRBJ2-5, the full variable domain is NAGVMQNPRHLVRRRGQEARLRCSPMKGHSHVYWYRQLPEEGLKFMVYLQKENIIDESGMPKERFSAEFPKEGPSILRIQQVVRGDSAAYFCASSPRLADQETQYFGPGTRLLVL.

The J gene is TRBJ1-2, the V gene TRBV27; the D gene is possibly TRBD1 (6 bases). This CDR3 spans 14 amino acids. Germline CDR1 is MNHEY and CDR2 is SMNVEV (reference sequence). V was trimmed by 5 bases and J by 0 bases, leaving 10 bases between them. The CDR3 DNA sequence: TGTGCCAGCAGTCCACAGGGTTCTAACTATGGCTACACCTTC. Its translation: CASSPQGSNYGYTF.

CDR3 region: CASSSLYEQFF. The CDR3 DNA reads as TGTGCCAGCAGCTCCCTCTATGAGCAGTTCTTC. This sequence joins TRBV7-2 and TRBJ2-1; unclear D gene. CDR1 is SGHTA and CDR2 is FQGNSA in the germline V gene. Trimming stripped 4 bases from V and 8 bases from J, with 6 bases between. The CDR3 is made up of 11 amino acids.

The genes are TRBV5-8 and TRBJ1-5, with D perhaps TRBD1 (6 bases). The CDR3 is 14 amino acids. Germline V CDR1 and CDR2: SGHTS, YDEGEE. The V gene lost 3 bases and the J gene lost 2 bases, with 9 bases spanning the gap. This chain's CDR3 is CASSSRGGNQPQHF. CDR3 DNA sequence: TGTGCCAGCAGCTCCAGGGGAGGCAATCAGCCCCAGCATTTT.

This chain joins TRBV5-1 and TRBJ2-7, with 8 positions matching TRBD1. The CDR3 has 15 residues. Losses at the gene ends were 2 bases for V and 2 bases for J; bases not matched to a gene: 6. Germline assignment: CDR1 SGHRS and CDR2 YFSETQ. In DNA form, the CDR3 reads TGCGCCAGCAGCTTCCAGGGGGCGAGAGCCTACGAGCAGTACTTC. Protein: CASSFQGARAYEQYF.

V usage is TRBV10-3 and J usage is TRBJ1-3, with TRBD1 matching 11 bases. The CDR3 covers 16 residues. Germline assignment: CDR1 ENHRY and CDR2 SYGVKD. Trimming cost V 2 bases and J 4 bases; bases outside gene matches: 4. The CDR3 DNA reads TGTGCCATCAGTGAGGGGACAGGGGGTGCCGGAAACACCATATATTTT. Residues: CAISEGTGGAGNTIYF.

The chain carries TRBV28 and TRBJ2-7; D gene uncertain. Germline V gene data show CDR1 as MDHEN and CDR2 as SYDVKM. Trimming pared 6 bases from V and 4 bases from J, leaving 10 bases between. The CDR3 length is 12 residues. CDR3 amino acids: CASRSGVYEQYF. The CDR3 coding sequence is TGTGCCAGCAGATCTGGAGTTTACGAGCAGTACTTC.

This chain uses TRBV7-9 with TRBJ2-5; possible D gene TRBD1, 6 bases. The V and J ends lost 4 bases and 3 bases respectively, with 15 bases between them. The CDR3 is 15 residues long. Germline assignment: CDR1 SEHNR and CDR2 FQNEAQ (reference sequence). CDR3 region: CASSSSTGTEETQYF. CDR3 DNA sequence: TGTGCCAGCAGCTCGTCGACAGGAACGGAAGAGACCCAGTACTTC.

By sample fraction, this clone is medium-sized (0.01 to 0.1%). The rearrangement joins TRBV11-2 to TRBJ1-3; D is perhaps TRBD1 (6 bases). Germline loops: CDR1 SGHAT, CDR2 FQNNGV. This CDR3 comprises 19 residues. Trimming took off 1 base at V and 2 bases at J, with 21 bases between the two ends. As DNA, the CDR3 is TGTGCCAGCAGCTTAGTTGGGGGCACAGGGCCGCTTCCTGGAAACACCATATATTTT. Protein product: CASSLVGGTGPLPGNTIYF.

V and J are TRBV7-9 and TRBJ1-4, with a tentative D call TRBD1 (6 bases). The CDR3 totals 12 residues. Trimming left V 4 bases short and J 11 bases short, with 11 bases between. Germline V gene sequence: CDR1 SEHNR, CDR2 FQNEAQ (reference sequence). CDR3 in amino acids: CASSYDTGKLFF. The CDR3 DNA is TGTGCCAGCAGCTACGACACAGGGAAACTGTTTTTT. The full variable domain, with the rest looked up from reference TRBV7-9 and TRBJ1-4, is DTGVSQNPRHKITKRGQNVTFRCDPISEHNRLYWYRQTLGQGPEFLTYFQNEAQLEKSRLLSDRFSAERPKGSFSTLEIQRTEQGDSAMYLCASSYDTGKLFFGSGTQLSVL.

The chain has TRBV6-5 and TRBJ2-5; 9 nucleotides match TRBD1. The CDR3 is 14 residues long. The junction had 9 bases not matched to a gene; V was cut back by 8 bases and J by 5 bases. Germline V gives CDR1 MNHEY, CDR2 SVGAGI. The CDR3 reads CASSGQGGMETQYF. Written as DNA, the CDR3 is TGTGCCAGCTCGGGACAGGGAGGCATGGAGACCCAGTACTTC.

This clone has just a few counts. The J gene is TRBJ1-1, the V gene TRBV19; no definite D call. CDR1 is LNHDA and CDR2 is SQIVND in the germline V gene (reference sequence). The CDR3 totals 14 residues. The DNA for the CDR3 is TGTGCTTCCTCCCGGGGATGGCGGAACACTGAAGCTTTCTTT. Encoded protein: CASSRGWRNTEAFF.

CDR3 residues: CASKAGAVPGELFF. In nucleotides, the CDR3 is TGTGCTTCTAAAGCAGGGGCTGTTCCCGGGGAGCTGTTTTTT. V is TRBV19 and J is TRBJ2-2; TRBD1 might be the D (6 bases). Per germline, CDR1 LNHDA and CDR2 SQIVND (reference sequence). This CDR3 region has 14 residues.

The chain joins TRBV28 to TRBJ2-1, with a weak D call TRBD2 (5 bases). The germline V gene has CDR1 MDHEN and CDR2 SYDVKM. The CDR3 is 14 residues long. V lost 6 bases and J 9 bases, leaving 18 bases between the germline ends. CDR3 sequence: CASRLATAGGEQFF. CDR3 DNA sequence: TGTGCCAGCAGGCTAGCCACTGCGGGCGGTGAGCAGTTCTTC. Variable domain in full (rest from reference TRBV28 and TRBJ2-1): DVKVTQSSRYLVKRTGEKVFLECVQDMDHENMFWYRQDPGLGLRLIYFSYDVKMKEKGDIPEGYSVSREKKERFSLILESASTNQTSMYLCASRLATAGGEQFFGPGTRLTVL.

The rearrangement links TRBV7-9 to TRBJ2-5; no reliable D call. Germline CDR1 and CDR2: SEHNR and FQNEAQ (reference sequence). V lost 8 bases, J lost 5 bases, and 9 bases lay in between. The CDR3 extends over 11 amino acids. DNA for the CDR3: TGTGCCAGCGGGGTCGGGGAGACCCAGTACTTC. It encodes CASGVGETQYF.

The chain has TRBV28 and TRBJ1-6; D is perhaps TRBD1 (5 bases). The V end lost 5 bases, the J end lost 13 bases, and 15 bases lay between the germline ends. This CDR3 is built from 13 residues. The germline V gene encodes CDR1 MDHEN and CDR2 SYDVKM. In DNA, the CDR3 is TGTGCCAGCAGTCTCGAAGGGGTTACGCCCCTCCACTTT. Protein product: CASSLEGVTPLHF.

The chain has TRBV6-4 and TRBJ2-3, with 9 bases identical to TRBD2. Per the germline V gene, CDR1 is MRHNA and CDR2 is SNTAGT. This CDR3 region has 15 residues. J was trimmed by 0 bases and V by 4 bases; bases with no gene match: 2. The CDR3 protein is CASSAGLASTDTQYF. Here the CDR3 DNA reads TGTGCCAGCAGTGCGGGACTAGCTAGCACAGATACGCAGTATTTT.